These 23 T cell receptor beta chains were sequenced from one sample in a study of shared clonotypes between healthy human individuals. Data came from immunoSEQ multiplex PCR; TCRdb stores just in-frame clones and leaves some out. The profile shows around 750,000 clones, roughly 70% of them singletons. The specimen was memory CD4+ T cells sorted from blood. As to subset: CD45RA-negative fraction. Receptor source: a woman aged 25 to 39 in good health.

J is TRBJ1-1 and V is TRBV7-9, with TRBD1 as a possible D gene (5 bases). The V end was cut by 6 bases, the J end by 1 base, with 18 bases between. The length of the CDR3 is 16 residues. Germline V gene sequence: CDR1 SEHNR, CDR2 FQNEAQ (reference sequence). CDR3 in DNA: TGTGCCAGCAGGTTACAAACCGGGACGGGGAACACTGAAGCTTTCTTT. Residues: CASRLQTGTGNTEAFF.

The chain links TRBV7-3 to TRBJ2-2; weak D call: TRBD2 (5 bases). This CDR3 is built from 13 residues. CDR1 and CDR2 (germline): SGHTA, FQGTGA. The V end was cut by 5 bases, the J end by 7 bases, with 11 bases between. The chain's CDR3 is CASSPLEGGELFF. DNA of the CDR3: TGTGCCAGCAGCCCCCTAGAGGGCGGGGAGCTGTTTTTT.

V is TRBV2 and J is TRBJ2-3; 9 nucleotides align to TRBD2. The V and J ends lost 0 bases and 5 bases, in that order; junction bases with no gene match: 6. The CDR3 sequence is 16 residues long. CDR1 and CDR2 from the germline V gene are SNHLY and FYNNEI. The CDR3 is CASSEASSGSEDTQYF. The CDR3 DNA reads as TGTGCCAGCAGTGAAGCTAGTAGCGGGAGTGAAGATACGCAGTATTTT.

As for this clone: A much larger clone sits a single nucleotide away, making a read error possible. Other nucleotide sequences from this sample produce the same CDR3. The rearrangement links TRBV7-2 to TRBJ2-5, with D perhaps TRBD1 (6 bases). Trimming took 3 bases from V and 4 from J, leaving 6 bases between them. Germline-derived CDR1 and CDR2 are SGHTA and FQGNSA. The CDR3 runs 12 residues. The CDR3 bases are TGTGCCAGCAGCTTCAGGGGAGAGACCCAGTACTTC. Encoded protein: CASSFRGETQYF.

The V and J genes are TRBV30 and TRBJ2-1, with 10 bases fitting TRBD2. V gave up 3 bases and J gave up 7 bases; unmatched junction bases: 12. Germline CDR1 GTSNPN, CDR2 SVGIG (reference sequence). The CDR3 runs 16 residues. CDR3 residues: CAWRVLAGVVSNEQFF. The DNA for the CDR3 is TGTGCCTGGAGGGTCCTAGCGGGAGTGGTGTCTAATGAGCAGTTCTTC.

This clone was counted once. The gene calls are TRBV5-5 and TRBJ2-6; 7 nucleotides agree with TRBD1. The CDR3 runs 17 residues. The germline gives CDR1 SGHKS, CDR2 YYEKEE (reference sequence). V lost 5 bases to trimming and J lost 1 base; unmatched junction nucleotides: 9. The CDR3 is CASRLPGGGSGANVLTF. Here the CDR3 DNA reads TGTGCCAGCAGATTGCCAGGGGGTGGGTCTGGGGCCAACGTCCTGACTTTC. The full variable domain, completed using reference TRBV5-5 and TRBJ2-6, is DAGVTQSPTHLIKTRGQQVTLRCSPISGHKSVSWYQQVLGQGPQFIFQYYEKEERGRGNFPDRFSARQFPNYSSELNVNALLLGDSALYLCASRLPGGGSGANVLTFGAGSRLTVL.

This clone has only a few counts. V is TRBV25-1 and J is TRBJ2-2; D gene unclear. V was shortened by 9 bases and J by 7 bases, with 6 bases between the two germline ends. The CDR3 totals 10 residues. Germline V gene lookup returns CDR1 MGHDK and CDR2 SYGVNS. The CDR3 DNA reads as TGTGCCAGTCCTGGCGGGGAGCTGTTTTTT. This encodes CASPGGELFF.

The chain employs TRBV27 and TRBJ2-7; TRBD2 agrees at 8 bases. The CDR3 length is 15 residues. The J segment lost 6 bases and the V segment lost 5 bases, leaving 12 bases of the junction unmatched. Germline loops: CDR1 MNHEY, CDR2 SMNVEV (reference sequence). The CDR3 spells CASSTPTSGGAEQYF. The CDR3, as DNA: TGTGCCAGCAGTACGCCGACCTCCGGGGGGGCCGAGCAGTACTTC.

Details on this clone: Within the sample, other DNA sequences also encode this same CDR3. The chain links TRBV19 to TRBJ1-4; D possibly corresponds to TRBD1 (5 bases). V shed 7 bases and J shed 0 bases, with 9 bases lying between them. This CDR3 is 14 amino acids long. CDR1 and CDR2 (germline): LNHDA, SQIVND (reference sequence). The CDR3 is CASMGRATNEKLFF. The CDR3 coding sequence is TGTGCCAGTATGGGGCGAGCAACTAATGAAAAACTGTTTTTT.

The rearrangement uses TRBV7-9 and TRBJ2-2; D gene ambiguous. V was cut by 4 bases and J by 2 bases, with 14 bases left in between. Germline V CDR1 and CDR2: SEHNR, FQNEAQ (reference sequence). The length of the CDR3 is 16 residues. The CDR3 here is CASSYGYRKNTGELFF. CDR3 in DNA: TGTGCCAGCAGCTACGGGTACAGAAAAAACACCGGGGAGCTGTTTTTT.

For the CDR3, the DNA is TGTGCCAGCAGGGGGACAGGGGGCCTCTACGAGCAGTACTTC. Its translation: CASRGTGGLYEQYF. The chain combines TRBV6-5 with TRBJ2-7, with 12 bases lining up with TRBD1. In germline, CDR1 is MNHEY, CDR2 SVGAGI. The CDR3 totals 14 residues. After removal of 6 bases from V and 3 bases from J, the junction contained 3 bases not matched to a gene.

The CDR3 DNA is TGTGCCAGCAACCCCTCAGGGGCAACTAATGAAAAACTGTTTTTT. Translated: CASNPSGATNEKLFF. J is TRBJ1-4 and V is TRBV25-1; maybe TRBD1 (6 bases). Trimming left V 7 bases short and J 0 bases short, with 12 bases between. This CDR3 region has 15 residues. From germline, CDR1 is MGHDK and CDR2 SYGVNS.

V usage is TRBV10-3 and J usage is TRBJ2-4; TRBD2 matches at 10 bases. This CDR3 is built from 21 residues. The V and J ends lost 7 bases and 2 bases, in that order; junction bases with no gene match: 23. Germline CDR1 is ENHRY and CDR2 is SYGVKD. The CDR3 sequence is CAINPPSGTSADPPTKNIQYF. CDR3 nucleotides: TGTGCCATCAACCCCCCATCCGGGACTAGCGCCGATCCACCGACCAAAAACATTCAGTACTTC.

The chain is built from TRBV5-1 and TRBJ2-3; D is undetermined. V was pared by 1 base and J by 3 bases, with 3 bases between. The CDR3 loop spans 12 amino acids. CDR1 is SGHRS, CDR2 YFSETQ, per germline. CDR3 sequence: CASSLYTDTQYF. The CDR3 nucleotides are TGCGCCAGCAGCTTGTATACAGATACGCAGTATTTT. Full variable domain (missing parts from reference TRBV5-1 and TRBJ2-3): KAGVTQTPRYLIKTRGQQVTLSCSPISGHRSVSWYQQTPGQGLQFLFEYFSETQRNKGNFPGRFSGRQFSNSRSEMNVSTLELGDSALYLCASSLYTDTQYFGPGTRLTVL.

There are a few counts of this clone. This chain joins TRBV7-2 and TRBJ2-1; D is unresolved. Trimming left V 1 base short and J 9 bases short, with 10 bases between. Germline V CDR1 and CDR2: SGHTA, FQGNSA. The CDR3 sequence is 13 residues long. The CDR3, as DNA: TGTGCCAGCAGCTTAGTTATGTACGGTGAGCAGTTCTTC. This codes for CASSLVMYGEQFF.

The chain links TRBV28 to TRBJ2-7; the match to TRBD2 covers 8 bases. This CDR3 contains 17 residues. The V gene end was trimmed by 6 bases and the J gene end by 3 bases; junction bases not matched to a gene: 16. Germline values: CDR1 MDHEN, CDR2 SYDVKM. The CDR3 loop reads CASRRRLRAGAGYEQYF. The CDR3 nucleotides are TGTGCCAGCAGACGTAGACTCAGAGCGGGAGCTGGCTACGAGCAGTACTTC.

The chain combines TRBV27 with TRBJ1-5; TRBD1 matches 8 bases. Germline-derived CDR1 and CDR2 are MNHEY and SMNVEV (reference sequence). Trimming at V came to 0 bases and at J to 3 bases, leaving 7 bases not matched to a gene. The CDR3 loop spans 17 amino acids. CDR3 loop: CASSLSVTRGHNQPQHF. For the CDR3, the DNA is TGTGCCAGCAGTTTATCAGTCACCAGGGGGCACAATCAGCCCCAGCATTTT.

In its sample, this clone was seen many times. The chain joins TRBV21-1 to TRBJ1-2; the D segment call TRBD1 is taken from the table without a DNA check. TRBV21-1 is an annotated pseudogene. The CDR3 runs to 14 residues. The CDR3 DNA reads as TGTGCCAGCAGCCCCCTAGACAGGGGGCCTGGCTACACCTTC. This gives the protein CASSPLDRGPGYTF.

The J gene is TRBJ1-4, the V gene TRBV5-4, with 8 bases lining up with TRBD1. CDR1 and CDR2 (germline): SGHNT, YYREEE (reference sequence). This CDR3 spans 14 amino acids. V was pared by 2 bases and J by 7 bases, with 4 bases of the junction left unmatched. For the CDR3, the DNA is TGTGCCAGCAGCTTACAGGGGGGCGGTGAAAAACTGTTTTTT. Protein sequence: CASSLQGGGEKLFF.

This clone was counted many times. This chain joins TRBV11-2 and TRBJ1-2; 10 positions match TRBD1. V trimming: 5 bases; J trimming: 10 bases; junction bases outside the gene matches: 10. The CDR3 totals 14 residues. CDR1 is SGHAT, CDR2 FQNNGV, per germline. The CDR3 is CASSHSGGQGLYTF. The CDR3, as DNA: TGTGCCAGCAGCCATTCGGGGGGACAGGGGCTCTACACCTTC.

The V and J genes are TRBV10-2 and TRBJ2-3, with 11 positions matching TRBD2. The CDR3 length is 14 residues. The germline CDR1 and CDR2 sequences are WSHSY and SAAADI. V lost 5 bases to trimming and J lost 3 bases; unmatched junction nucleotides: 1. The CDR3 here is CASSTSGRTDTQYF. In DNA form, the CDR3 reads TGCGCCAGCAGTACTAGCGGGAGAACAGATACGCAGTATTTT.

The rearrangement joins TRBV19 to TRBJ1-2; 7 bases are shared with TRBD1. The V and J ends lost 5 bases and 4 bases, in that order; junction bases with no gene match: 10. CDR3 length: 15 amino acids. Germline values: CDR1 LNHDA, CDR2 SQIVND (reference sequence). The CDR3 nucleotides read TGTGCCAGTAGTCCGTGGACAGGAGACACCTATGGCTACACCTTC. Its translation is CASSPWTGDTYGYTF.

The genes are TRBV10-3 and TRBJ2-1; D not resolved. Germline CDR1 ENHRY, CDR2 SYGVKD. Trimming took off 2 bases at V and 10 bases at J, with 9 bases between the two ends. The CDR3 is 12 amino acids. The CDR3: CAISERPGEQFF. The CDR3 nucleotides are TGTGCCATCAGTGAGCGACCGGGCGAGCAGTTCTTC.